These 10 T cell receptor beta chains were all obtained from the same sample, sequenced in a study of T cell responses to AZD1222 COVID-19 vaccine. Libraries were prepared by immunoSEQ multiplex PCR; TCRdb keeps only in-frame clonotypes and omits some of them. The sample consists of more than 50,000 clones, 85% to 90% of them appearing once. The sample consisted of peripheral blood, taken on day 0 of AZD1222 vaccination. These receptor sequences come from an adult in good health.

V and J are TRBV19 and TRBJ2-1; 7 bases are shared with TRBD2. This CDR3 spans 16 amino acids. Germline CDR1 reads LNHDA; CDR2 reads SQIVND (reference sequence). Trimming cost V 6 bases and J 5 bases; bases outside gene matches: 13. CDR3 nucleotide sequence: TGTGCCAGTAGCAGAGGGCCAGCGGGGTCTGACAATGAGCAGTTCTTC. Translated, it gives CASSRGPAGSDNEQFF.

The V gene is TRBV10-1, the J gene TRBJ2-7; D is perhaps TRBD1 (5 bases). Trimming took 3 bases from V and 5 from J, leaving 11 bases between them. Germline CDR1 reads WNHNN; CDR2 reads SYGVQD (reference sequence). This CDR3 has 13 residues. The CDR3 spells CASSDVQGDEQYF. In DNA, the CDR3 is TGCGCCAGCAGTGACGTTCAAGGGGACGAGCAGTACTTC.

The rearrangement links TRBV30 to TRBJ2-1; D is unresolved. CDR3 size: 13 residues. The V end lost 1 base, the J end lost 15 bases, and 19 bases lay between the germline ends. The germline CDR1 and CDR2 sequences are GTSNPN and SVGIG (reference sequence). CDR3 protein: CAWSALDGTLRFF. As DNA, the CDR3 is TGTGCCTGGAGTGCCCTGGACGGTACCTTGAGGTTCTTC.

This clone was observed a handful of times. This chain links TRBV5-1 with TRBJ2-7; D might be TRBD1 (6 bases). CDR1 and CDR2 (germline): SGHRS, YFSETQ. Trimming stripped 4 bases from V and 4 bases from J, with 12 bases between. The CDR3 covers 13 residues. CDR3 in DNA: TGCGCCAGCAGCATACCGGACAGTTACGAGCAGTACTTC. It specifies CASSIPDSYEQYF.

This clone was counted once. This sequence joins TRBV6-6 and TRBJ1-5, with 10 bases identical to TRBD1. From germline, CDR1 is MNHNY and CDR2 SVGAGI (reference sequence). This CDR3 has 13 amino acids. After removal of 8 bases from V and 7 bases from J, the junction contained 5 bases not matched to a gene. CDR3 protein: CASGTGAGQPQHF. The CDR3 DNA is TGTGCCAGCGGGACAGGGGCGGGCCAGCCCCAGCATTTT.

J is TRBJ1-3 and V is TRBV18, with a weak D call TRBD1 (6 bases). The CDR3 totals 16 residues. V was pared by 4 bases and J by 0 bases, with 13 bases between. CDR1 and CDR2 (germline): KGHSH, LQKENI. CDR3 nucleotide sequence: TGTGCCAGCTCACAGACAGGCGAAAGCTCTGGAAACACCATATATTTT. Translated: CASSQTGESSGNTIYF.

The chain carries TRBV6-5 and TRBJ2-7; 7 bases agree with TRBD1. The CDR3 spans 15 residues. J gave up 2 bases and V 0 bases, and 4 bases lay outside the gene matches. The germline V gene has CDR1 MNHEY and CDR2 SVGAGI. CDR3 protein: CASSYSTGSTYEQYF. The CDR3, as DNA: TGTGCCAGCAGTTACTCGACAGGGTCGACCTACGAGCAGTACTTC.

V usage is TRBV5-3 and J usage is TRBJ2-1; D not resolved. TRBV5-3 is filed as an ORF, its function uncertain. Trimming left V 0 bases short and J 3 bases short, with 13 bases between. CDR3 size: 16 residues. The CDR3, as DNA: TGTGCCAGAAGCTTGGGACACCCCCCAATCTACAATGAGCAGTTCTTC. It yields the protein CARSLGHPPIYNEQFF.

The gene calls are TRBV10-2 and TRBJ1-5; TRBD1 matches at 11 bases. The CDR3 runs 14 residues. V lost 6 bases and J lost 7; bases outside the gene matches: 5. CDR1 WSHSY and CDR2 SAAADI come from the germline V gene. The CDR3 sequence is CASSGTGGSQPQHF. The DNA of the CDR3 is TGCGCCAGCAGCGGGACAGGGGGTTCCCAGCCCCAGCATTTT.

The CDR3 coding sequence is TGTGCCACCAGCACCGACGCCCCGGTCTCTGAAGCTTTCTTT. Amino acids: CATSTDAPVSEAFF. The J gene is TRBJ1-1, the V gene TRBV15; no clear D. Looked up from germline, CDR1 is LNHNV and CDR2 is YYDKDF (reference sequence). The CDR3 spans 14 residues. The V end lost 4 bases, the J end lost 6 bases, and 15 bases lay between the germline ends.